The present T cell receptor (beta chain) was sequenced within a study of CD8+CD57+ T cells in acquired aplastic anemia. Overall study context: When averaged, DNA from sorted CD4+ and CD8+ cells came to 2.5 to 4 ug.

This clonotype was counted a few times. Its antigen is not known. Study-wide results and limits: There were 25 to 35 CD8+ CDR3 sequences that occurred in both patients and controls. Simpson's diversity of CD8+ cells was not significantly different in patients compared with controls.

V was shortened by 5 bases and J by 0 bases, with 6 bases between the two germline ends. CDR1 ENHRY and CDR2 SYGVKD come from the germline V gene. The CDR3 runs to 13 residues. Profiles of TCR beta VDJ and CDR3 were generated from a genomic DNA template. From the reads, TCRdb called clonotypes with MiXCR, one entry per CDR3 protein. Among 200,000 or so distinct CDR3 sequences listed, 64% were seen once. Source material: sorted CD4+, CD8+, or CD8+CD57+ T cells (not recorded which) from PBMCs. The TCR sequence derives from a human donor with severe aplastic anemia or a healthy control (not recorded which). The rearrangement links TRBV10-3 to TRBJ2-3, with D unresolved. CDR3 bases: TGTGCCATCAGTAGGCAGAGCACAGATACGCAGTATTTT. It is translated as CAISRQSTDTQYF.